This is a list of T cell receptor beta chains from one sample in a study of CD8+ T cells in alopecia areata. TCRdb's table, derived via immunoSEQ multiplex PCR, lists solely in-frame clones and lacks some. The sample has roughly 150,000 clones; approximately 45% are singletons. The specimen was CD4+ T cells sorted from blood. The receptors derive from a human donor with alopecia areata. Each CDR3 is given with its conserved first and last residue. A D gene is named only where the DNA matches it firmly. The size field is filled for only some rows; it gives once, few, many or a size class.

j_gene: TRBJ2-1; d_gene: -; abundance: few; v_gene: TRBV29-1; CDR3nt: TGCAGCGTTGGTGGGCGGAGCTCCTACAATGAGCAGTTCTTC; CDR3aa: CSVGGRSSYNEQFF
j_gene: TRBJ2-5; d_gene: -; abundance: -; v_gene: TRBV9; CDR3nt: TGTGCCAGCAGCGTAGGGGTAGGGCAAGAGACCCAGTACTTC; CDR3aa: CASSVGVGQETQYF
j_gene: TRBJ2-3; d_gene: TRBD2; abundance: -; v_gene: TRBV5-1; CDR3nt: TGCGCCAGCAAATCTCTAGCGGGCAGCACAGATACGCAGTATTTT; CDR3aa: CASKSLAGSTDTQYF
j_gene: TRBJ2-7; d_gene: -; abundance: few; v_gene: TRBV7-9; CDR3nt: TGTGCCAGCAGCTTAGCCAGGGGCTTCCACGAGCAGTACTTC; CDR3aa: CASSLARGFHEQYF
j_gene: TRBJ1-2; d_gene: TRBD1; abundance: -; v_gene: TRBV2; CDR3nt: TGTGCCACCTCCGGACAGGCAGCCTATGGCTACACCTTC; CDR3aa: CATSGQAAYGYTF
j_gene: TRBJ1-1; d_gene: TRBD1; abundance: -; v_gene: TRBV29-1; CDR3nt: TGCAGCGTTGATATGACAGGGCCACCACGTGAAGCTTTCTTT; CDR3aa: CSVDMTGPPREAFF
j_gene: TRBJ2-6; d_gene: -; abundance: -; v_gene: TRBV2; CDR3nt: TGTGCCAGCAACCTGGCGGGCTCTGGGGCCAACGTCCTGACTTTC; CDR3aa: CASNLAGSGANVLTF
j_gene: TRBJ2-5; d_gene: -; abundance: few; v_gene: TRBV7-8; CDR3nt: TGTGCCAGCAGCGACGGCATGGGGAAACAAGAGACCCAGTACTTC; CDR3aa: CASSDGMGKQETQYF
j_gene: TRBJ2-3; d_gene: -; abundance: -; v_gene: TRBV30; CDR3nt: TGTGCACTCGAACATAGCGGACGTAGCACAGATACGCAGTATTTT; CDR3aa: CALEHSGRSTDTQYF
j_gene: TRBJ2-3; d_gene: TRBD2; abundance: -; v_gene: TRBV9; CDR3nt: TGTGCCAGCAGCGTCGGGACTAGCGGGAGCACAGATACGCAGTATTTT; CDR3aa: CASSVGTSGSTDTQYF
j_gene: TRBJ2-1; d_gene: TRBD2; abundance: few; v_gene: TRBV28; CDR3nt: TGTGCCAGCAGTTCAGCGGGGAATGAGCAGTTCTTC; CDR3aa: CASSSAGNEQFF
j_gene: TRBJ2-5; d_gene: TRBD2; abundance: -; v_gene: TRBV7-9; CDR3nt: TGTGCCAGCAGCGGTAGCGGGATGTCCCAAGAGACCCAGTACTTC; CDR3aa: CASSGSGMSQETQYF
j_gene: TRBJ2-2; d_gene: -; abundance: -; v_gene: TRBV29-1; CDR3nt: TGCAGCGTTGGACAGTTTGAAACCGGGGAGCTGTTTTTT; CDR3aa: CSVGQFETGELFF
j_gene: TRBJ2-3; d_gene: -; abundance: few; v_gene: TRBV28; CDR3nt: TGTGCCATCCTTAGCCGCCTGGGCGCAGATACGCAGTATTTT; CDR3aa: CAILSRLGADTQYF
j_gene: TRBJ1-1; d_gene: TRBD1; abundance: -; v_gene: TRBV25-1; CDR3nt: TGTGCCAGCAAGGAAAAGGACAGGGGGCAAGCTTTCTTT; CDR3aa: CASKEKDRGQAFF
j_gene: TRBJ2-7; d_gene: -; abundance: -; v_gene: TRBV7-2; CDR3nt: TGTGCCAGCAGCAAAGATGGGGGGAACTACGAGCAGTACTTC; CDR3aa: CASSKDGGNYEQYF
j_gene: TRBJ2-1; d_gene: -; abundance: few; v_gene: TRBV29-1; CDR3nt: TGCAGCGTTGAGGTGGGACAACCGGGCGGTAATGAGCAGTTCTTC; CDR3aa: CSVEVGQPGGNEQFF
j_gene: TRBJ2-5; d_gene: TRBD2; abundance: -; v_gene: TRBV7-8; CDR3nt: TGTGCCAGCAGCGACACACCGCTAGCGGGAGGGCCGGAGGAGACCCAGTACTTC; CDR3aa: CASSDTPLAGGPEETQYF
j_gene: TRBJ2-2; d_gene: -; abundance: -; v_gene: TRBV18; CDR3nt: TGTGCCAGCTCACCATCAGGGGCCGGGGAGCTGTTTTTT; CDR3aa: CASSPSGAGELFF
j_gene: TRBJ2-1; d_gene: -; abundance: -; v_gene: TRBV2; CDR3nt: TGTGCCACCAAGCTTAGCGCTAGCTCCTACAATGAGCAGTTCTTC; CDR3aa: CATKLSASSYNEQFF
j_gene: TRBJ2-1; d_gene: -; abundance: -; v_gene: TRBV5-1; CDR3nt: TGCGCCAGCAGCTCGAGAAGCGGAGTACCAAACGATGAGCAGTTCTTC; CDR3aa: CASSSRSGVPNDEQFF
j_gene: TRBJ1-1; d_gene: TRBD1; abundance: -; v_gene: TRBV29-1; CDR3nt: TGCAGCGTTTGGGACAGCCTAAACACTGAAGCTTTCTTT; CDR3aa: CSVWDSLNTEAFF
j_gene: TRBJ1-2; d_gene: -; abundance: -; v_gene: TRBV5-6; CDR3nt: TGTGCCAGCAGCTTGGCAACAGCTGGCTACACCTTC; CDR3aa: CASSLATAGYTF
j_gene: TRBJ2-3; d_gene: -; abundance: -; v_gene: TRBV19; CDR3nt: TGTGCCAGTAGGGCCAGGGCGTCGGCAGATACGCAGTATTTT; CDR3aa: CASRARASADTQYF
j_gene: TRBJ1-2; d_gene: -; abundance: -; v_gene: TRBV29-1; CDR3nt: TGCAGCGTGAAGGACAGCCCCGTCTACACCTTC; CDR3aa: CSVKDSPVYTF
j_gene: TRBJ2-7; d_gene: TRBD1; abundance: -; v_gene: TRBV5-1; CDR3nt: TGCGCCAGCAGCTCCCTCGGTAGACAGGGCGCCCACGAGCAGTACTTC; CDR3aa: CASSSLGRQGAHEQYF
j_gene: TRBJ2-5; d_gene: -; abundance: few; v_gene: TRBV7-8; CDR3nt: TGTGCCAGCAGCCAGCTCCCGGGACCCTTTCAAGAGACCCAGTACTTC; CDR3aa: CASSQLPGPFQETQYF
j_gene: TRBJ2-3; d_gene: -; abundance: -; v_gene: TRBV20-1; CDR3nt: TGCAGTGCTAGTTCAGATACGCAGTATTTT; CDR3aa: CSASSDTQYF
j_gene: TRBJ2-2; d_gene: TRBD1; abundance: few; v_gene: TRBV29-1; CDR3nt: TGCAGCGTCTCGGACAGGGGCACCGGGGAGCTGTTTTTT; CDR3aa: CSVSDRGTGELFF
j_gene: TRBJ2-7; d_gene: -; abundance: -; v_gene: TRBV5-1; CDR3nt: TGCGCCAGCAGCTTGGCCGGCAGGCCCTACGAGCAGTACTTC; CDR3aa: CASSLAGRPYEQYF
j_gene: TRBJ2-6; d_gene: TRBD1; abundance: -; v_gene: TRBV18; CDR3nt: TGTGCCAGCTCACCATGGACAGGGGCGTTGGGGGCCAACGTCCTGACTTTC; CDR3aa: CASSPWTGALGANVLTF
j_gene: TRBJ2-1; d_gene: -; abundance: -; v_gene: TRBV5-1; CDR3nt: TGCGCCAGCAGCTTCGTGCTAGCCGAGCAGTTCTTC; CDR3aa: CASSFVLAEQFF
j_gene: TRBJ2-7; d_gene: TRBD1; abundance: -; v_gene: TRBV19; CDR3nt: TGTGCCTGCGGGACAGGGTGGGAAGAGCAGTACTTC; CDR3aa: CACGTGWEEQYF
j_gene: TRBJ2-1; d_gene: TRBD2; abundance: -; v_gene: TRBV4-1; CDR3nt: TGCGCCAGCAGCCAAGATGCAGCGGCTAGCGGGATGAATGAGCAGTTCTTC; CDR3aa: CASSQDAAASGMNEQFF
j_gene: TRBJ1-2; d_gene: -; abundance: few; v_gene: TRBV4-1; CDR3nt: TGCGCCAGCAGCCAACCCGAGACAGGACTCTATGGCTACACCTTC; CDR3aa: CASSQPETGLYGYTF
j_gene: TRBJ2-7; d_gene: TRBD2; abundance: -; v_gene: TRBV5-1; CDR3nt: TGCGCCAGCAGCTTGGCCTCGGCTAGCGGGAGAAACTACGAGCAGTACTTC; CDR3aa: CASSLASASGRNYEQYF
j_gene: TRBJ2-3; d_gene: -; abundance: -; v_gene: TRBV30; CDR3nt: TGTGCCTGGTTGGGACCAATGAGCACAGATACGCAGTATTTT; CDR3aa: CAWLGPMSTDTQYF
j_gene: TRBJ1-2; d_gene: -; abundance: once; v_gene: TRBV6-5; CDR3nt: TGTGCCAGCAGTTACTCGACTGGTGAATGGGGCGGCTACACCTTC; CDR3aa: CASSYSTGEWGGYTF
j_gene: TRBJ1-1; d_gene: -; abundance: -; v_gene: TRBV29-1; CDR3nt: TGCAGCGTTGATTTTAGGGGGGGAGGGAACACTGAAGCTTTCTTT; CDR3aa: CSVDFRGGGNTEAFF
j_gene: TRBJ1-1; d_gene: -; abundance: -; v_gene: TRBV29-1; CDR3nt: TGCAGCGTTGAATGGTCCGCGGGTAACACTGAAGCTTTCTTT; CDR3aa: CSVEWSAGNTEAFF
j_gene: TRBJ2-1; d_gene: TRBD1; abundance: -; v_gene: TRBV5-1; CDR3nt: TGCGCCAGCAGCTTGGAAGGGGGCGCTATGCGTGAGCAGTTCTTC; CDR3aa: CASSLEGGAMREQFF
j_gene: TRBJ1-1; d_gene: TRBD1; abundance: few; v_gene: TRBV12-5; CDR3nt: TGTGCTAGTGGTTTGGGACAGGGAAACACTGAAGCTTTCTTT; CDR3aa: CASGLGQGNTEAFF
j_gene: TRBJ1-1; d_gene: -; abundance: -; v_gene: TRBV30; CDR3nt: TGTGCCTGGTGCCACACAACAGCGGGGACTGAAGCTTTCTTT; CDR3aa: CAWCHTTAGTEAFF
j_gene: TRBJ2-7; d_gene: -; abundance: -; v_gene: TRBV5-4; CDR3nt: TGTGCCAGCAGCTTCCAAAATAGCCCCTACGAGCAGTACTTC; CDR3aa: CASSFQNSPYEQYF
j_gene: TRBJ2-1; d_gene: -; abundance: once; v_gene: TRBV5-1; CDR3nt: TGCGCCAGCAGATTAGCCCGGGACCCGTCAAGGGGCAATGAGCAGTTCTTC; CDR3aa: CASRLARDPSRGNEQFF
j_gene: TRBJ2-7; d_gene: -; abundance: -; v_gene: TRBV7-6; CDR3nt: TGTGCCAGCAGCTTAGCTTCAGATGGTGGGCAATTCTACGAGCAGTACTTC; CDR3aa: CASSLASDGGQFYEQYF
j_gene: TRBJ1-4; d_gene: TRBD1; abundance: few; v_gene: TRBV7-9; CDR3nt: TGTGCCAGCAGCACACGTCCGGGACAGACAAATGAAAAACTGTTTTTT; CDR3aa: CASSTRPGQTNEKLFF
j_gene: TRBJ2-6; d_gene: -; abundance: few; v_gene: TRBV7-9; CDR3nt: TGTGCCAGCAGCTTAGGACTCTCTGGGGCCAACGTCCTGACTTTC; CDR3aa: CASSLGLSGANVLTF
j_gene: TRBJ2-3; d_gene: -; abundance: -; v_gene: TRBV6-6; CDR3nt: TGTGCCAGCACCCCTGCGTATAGCACAGATACGCAGTATTTT; CDR3aa: CASTPAYSTDTQYF
j_gene: TRBJ2-7; d_gene: TRBD2; abundance: -; v_gene: TRBV5-1; CDR3nt: TGCGCCAGCAGTTTGGGGACTAGCTTTGACGAGCAGTACTTC; CDR3aa: CASSLGTSFDEQYF
j_gene: TRBJ2-7; d_gene: TRBD1; abundance: -; v_gene: TRBV6-5; CDR3nt: TGTGCCAGCACTCAGACAGGGCCTACGATTAAGCAGTACTTC; CDR3aa: CASTQTGPTIKQYF
j_gene: TRBJ2-1; d_gene: TRBD2; abundance: few; v_gene: TRBV7-9; CDR3nt: TGTGCCAGCAGCTTTGGGGGACTAGCGGGAGTCTACAATGAGCAGTTCTTC; CDR3aa: CASSFGGLAGVYNEQFF
j_gene: TRBJ2-1; d_gene: -; abundance: -; v_gene: TRBV5-1; CDR3nt: TGCGCCAGCAGCCCCGGGACCTTAAACAATGAGCAGTTCTTC; CDR3aa: CASSPGTLNNEQFF
j_gene: TRBJ2-1; d_gene: -; abundance: -; v_gene: TRBV2; CDR3nt: TGTGCCAGCAGTGCGCGGACTCAACTCTCACAGTTCTTC; CDR3aa: CASSARTQLSQFF
j_gene: TRBJ2-3; d_gene: TRBD2; abundance: -; v_gene: TRBV4-2; CDR3nt: TGTGCCAGCAGCCAAGAGCCTAGCGGGATTTCCCTTAGCACAGATACGCAGTATTTT; CDR3aa: CASSQEPSGISLSTDTQYF